This entry is about one TCR beta chain. This clone was observed once. No cognate antigen has been identified for it. Base-call qualities are not available, and no considerably larger clone is one nucleotide away. Using the deep immunoSEQ assay, TCR CDR3 regions were amplified from genomic DNA by multiplex PCR. Genomic DNA extracted from each cell subset was distributed evenly over all wells of several immunoSEQ 96-well plates, and each plate served as one replicate. For sorted subsets, each replicate PCR was loaded with around 220 ng genomic DNA, equivalent to about 30,000 T cell genomes. Purified libraries were measured with a Qubit 3.0 fluorometer, size-checked on a Bioanalyzer 2100, and measured again with the KAPA Library Quantification kit. Every immunoSEQ 96-well plate was sequenced on a separate single-read 150-cycle Illumina NextSeq 550 flow cell. The study's own analysis went as follows. Because the immunoSEQ output held only junctional sequences and lacked quality scores, the filtering could not match the filtering applied to full-length reads. To assign V/J genes and CDR3, sequences were annotated against IMGT germline references using PyIR, a Python wrapper for IgBLAST v1.9. Reads were removed for weak V/J assignments (E-value above 1e-6), missing CDR3, stop codons, out-of-frame junctions, or ambiguous translated residues. V3J clonotypes were defined as sequences sharing an identical inferred V gene, J gene, and CDR3 amino acid sequence. To compute the percentage overlap between repertoires, the number of shared unique clonotypes was divided by the size of the smaller repertoire. Three approaches were used to assess repertoire richness: RTK rarefaction, the Chao1 estimator, and Recon v2.1 estimates of unobserved clonotypes. OLGA was used to compute generation probabilities for all TCRbeta clonotypes that the gDNA method yielded from a handful of donors. Held by TCRdb, this immuneACCESS table contains in-frame sequences only and omits some clones. Under half of the omission traces to an unresolved V gene where checked; the cause of the rest is unknown. The V and J calls and clone size are taken from that table; D and trimming were inferred from the DNA. This sample has a few million clones in its table, and around 92% of those were observed once. About 0.36% of the sample is taken by the ten largest.

This specimen belongs to a study of shared clonotypes between healthy human individuals (dated by TCRdb to the early 2020s). The study in broad terms: The cohort included a few men and a couple of women between 18 and 49 years of age. For each donor, CD4 naive and CD4 memory were each run on three plates, CD8 naive on two plates, and CD8 memory on one plate. The study deeply sequenced blood TCR repertoires of about 5 healthy adults to estimate repertoire size and the extent of clonotype sharing between individuals. To increase sequencing depth and limit assay-specific biases, different laboratories used diverse techniques to prepare libraries and sequence TCR repertoires. Per donor, leukapheresis produced somewhere between about 0.85 and 8.9 billion PBMCs. What the study reported, not specific to this receptor: Clonotypes shared by all four sorted-subset donors showed higher generation probabilities than non-shared clonotypes. Based on pairwise subsampling, the degree of clonotype sharing among donors was expected to be affected by sequencing depth. Sharing across four donors was observed for about 5% of naive CD4, 3% to 3.5% of naive CD8, about 2.3% of memory CD4, and around 0.4% of memory CD8 clonotypes. Rarefaction of sorted-subset datasets indicated incomplete sequencing despite the large sequencing depth. Because the study included a small number of donors, the genetic and exposure-history diversity represented was limited. Only blood was sampled, and tissue TCR repertoires likely differ from those in blood. Larger estimated clonotype richness was generally found for naive subsets than for memory subsets.

At the junction V is shortened by 0 bases and J by 12 bases, with 16 bases in between. From a lookup of the germline V gene, CDR1 and CDR2 are SGHRS and YFSETQ. The CDR3 contains 14 residues, cysteine and phenylalanine counted. The sequence is cut down to CDR3 DNA, 42 bases in frame from base 1. Healthy HIV-negative adults with no recently reported acute infections or vaccinations were included as donors. Only Caucasian adults living in Nashville, Tennessee, USA were represented among the donors. CD4+ T cells were enriched by magnetic negative selection, after which naive cells were positively selected on CD45RA and the negative fraction was taken as the memory subset. After blood collection by leukapheresis, PBMCs were isolated using Ficoll-Histopaque density gradient centrifugation and then cryopreserved in the vapor phase of liquid nitrogen. Analytical flow cytometry was used to check the purity and quantity of each magnetically sorted T cell population. Each sorted fraction had its genomic DNA isolated and then quantified by UV absorbance on a Nanodrop 2000c.

The sequencing sample was made of naive CD4+ T cells from PBMCs. The cell subset or site label corresponds to: CD45RA+ positively selected. The TCR comes from a man aged 18 to 30 in good health. Some clones in this sample may be carry-over from other donors' samples. Recombination joined TRBV5-1 with TRBJ2-1, with a tentative D gene TRBD2 over 5 matching bases. Read as DNA, the sequence is TGCGCCAGCAGCTTGGAACGGTTTGGTGGGAGGCAGTTCTTC. This translates into CASSLERFGGRQFF.